The next 22 T cell receptor beta chains were all read from a single sample in a study of a mutant IDH1 vaccine in newly diagnosed glioma (TCRdb year 2021). According to the study, the label for this sample's time point signals: week 11, during vaccination. A 20-mer mutant IDH1 peptide at 300 micrograms in Montanide made up each vaccine dose, which was injected subcutaneously together with topical imiquimod. Library preparation used the immunoSEQ multiplex PCR assay. TCRdb retrieved this table from immuneACCESS and kept in-frame rearrangements only. Not all clones are present; in checked studies, unresolved V genes account for under half, and no reason is known for the remainder. The sample data list some 64,000 clones, and approximately 80% of these were observed just once. Over 4.5% of the sample belongs to the ten largest clones. The antigens of these receptors remain unknown. Source: PBMCs, taken from a glioma patient whose treatment included an IDH1 peptide vaccine. These receptors all come from a man aged 45-65 years with glioma.

The chain employs TRBV10-3 and TRBJ2-3, with 10 bases fitting TRBD2. The germline gives CDR1 ENHRY, CDR2 SYGVKD. The CDR3 consists of 14 residues. V lost 10 bases, J lost 0 bases, and 4 bases stayed unmatched. The CDR3 sequence is CATRTSGSTDTQYF. CDR3 bases: TGTGCCACTAGGACTAGCGGTAGCACAGATACGCAGTATTTT.

This rearrangement joins TRBV6-1 to TRBJ1-2; D may be TRBD1 (6 bases). Trimming took off 4 bases at V and 2 bases at J, with 20 bases between the two ends. CDR1 MNHNS and CDR2 SASEGT come from the germline V gene. The CDR3 spans 17 residues. CDR3 coding DNA: TGTGCCAGCAGTGGTCGCGGGCTGGGGGCGCAGAACTATGGCTACACCTTC. It codes for CASSGRGLGAQNYGYTF.

The chain combines TRBV4-3 with TRBJ1-1; 7 nucleotides match TRBD1. The CDR3 has 15 residues. V trimming: 0 bases; J trimming: 2 bases; junction bases outside the gene matches: 3. Germline values: CDR1 LGHNA, CDR2 YSLEER. This CDR3 reads CASSQDEGANTEAFF. In DNA, the CDR3 is TGCGCCAGCAGCCAAGATGAGGGGGCAAACACTGAAGCTTTCTTT.

V gene TRBV7-8 combines with J gene TRBJ1-3; unclear D gene. Per the germline V gene, CDR1 is SGHVS and CDR2 is FQNEAQ. V lost 4 bases, J lost 1 base, and 8 bases lay in between. The CDR3 length is 14 residues. As DNA, the CDR3 is TGTGCCAGCAGCTCAACAGCGTCTGGAAACACCATATATTTT. As protein: CASSSTASGNTIYF. Supplemented by reference TRBV7-8 and TRBJ1-3, the full variable domain reads GAGVSQSPRYKVAKRGQDVALRCDPISGHVSLFWYQQALGQGPEFLTYFQNEAQLDKSGLPSDRFFAERPEGSVSTLKIQRTQQEDSAVYLCASSSTASGNTIYFGEGSWLTVV.

About this clone itself: The sample holds other DNA sequences that translate to the same CDR3. The J gene is TRBJ1-3, the V gene TRBV6-1; no clear D gene. The CDR3 loop spans 15 amino acids. Per germline, CDR1 MNHNS and CDR2 SASEGT. Trimming stripped 1 base from V and 0 bases from J, with 7 bases between. The CDR3 region is CASSEGIYSGNTIYF. The CDR3 nucleotides are TGTGCCAGCAGTGAAGGTATCTACTCTGGAAACACCATATATTTT.

CDR3 amino acids: CSGALQETQYF. CDR3 nucleotides: TGCAGTGGGGCTCTACAAGAGACCCAGTACTTC. This rearrangement joins TRBV20-1 to TRBJ2-5; D gene unclear. V was pared by 7 bases and J by 2 bases, with 8 bases between. Germline CDR1 reads DFQATT; CDR2 reads SNEGSKA (reference sequence). This CDR3 comprises 11 residues.

The chain combines TRBV7-2 with TRBJ2-7; TRBD1 or TRBD2 may be the D gene (5 bases each). The CDR3 spans 13 residues. From germline, CDR1 is SGHTA and CDR2 FQGNSA. Trimming took 1 base from V and 5 from J, leaving 9 bases between them. The CDR3, as DNA: TGTGCCAGCAGCTTAGGGCAGGGACACGAGCAGTACTTC. Translated, it gives CASSLGQGHEQYF.

The gene calls are TRBV2 and TRBJ2-7; D remains ambiguous. CDR1 and CDR2 (germline): SNHLY, FYNNEI. This CDR3 is built from 13 residues. V dropped 7 bases and J dropped 0 bases, with 10 bases sitting between them. The CDR3: CASNPEISYEQYF. CDR3 bases: TGTGCCAGCAATCCGGAAATCTCCTACGAGCAGTACTTC.

The chain couples TRBV10-3 to TRBJ1-5; 7 bases map to TRBD1. The CDR3 covers 18 residues. V gave up 2 bases and J gave up 0 bases; unmatched junction bases: 10. The germline V gene has CDR1 ENHRY and CDR2 SYGVKD. This chain's CDR3 is CAISEMLGQEYSNQPQHF. The CDR3 region has the DNA TGTGCCATCAGTGAGATGTTAGGACAGGAATATAGCAATCAGCCCCAGCATTTT.

The gene calls are TRBV4-1 and TRBJ2-3; D gene ambiguous. Germline values: CDR1 MGHRA, CDR2 YSYEKL. V lost 1 base and J lost 4, with 9 bases in between. The CDR3 runs 14 residues. The CDR3 spells CASSQVGSADTQYF. DNA of the CDR3: TGCGCCAGCAGCCAAGTCGGGTCGGCAGATACGCAGTATTTT.

This clone was found once. This chain uses TRBV7-2 with TRBJ2-1; D ambiguous. The CDR3 totals 12 residues. From germline, CDR1 is SGHTA and CDR2 FQGNSA. V lost 6 bases, J lost 4 bases, and 7 bases lay in between. CDR3 DNA sequence: TGTGCCAGCAGAGCGTCATACAATGAGCAGTTCTTC. Translation gives CASRASYNEQFF.

The V call is TRBV9, the J call TRBJ2-7, with TRBD1 matching over 12 bases. The CDR3 is 15 residues long. The junction had 4 bases not matched to a gene; V was cut back by 0 bases and J by 6 bases. Germline V gene lookup returns CDR1 SGDLS and CDR2 YYNGEE. The CDR3 protein is CASSVGGTGGSEQYF. The CDR3 DNA reads TGTGCCAGCAGCGTAGGAGGGACAGGGGGCTCCGAGCAGTACTTC. Combining the CDR3 with reference TRBV9 and TRBJ2-7 gives the whole variable domain DSGVTQTPKHLITATGQRVTLRCSPRSGDLSVYWYQQSLDQGLQFLIQYYNGEERAKGNILERFSAQQFPDLHSELNLSSLELGDSALYFCASSVGGTGGSEQYFGPGTRLTVT.

This chain uses TRBV5-5 with TRBJ2-7, with D possibly matching TRBD2 (6 bases). In germline, CDR1 is SGHKS, CDR2 YYEKEE (reference sequence). The CDR3 is 14 amino acids. Trimming shortened V by 0 bases and J by 5 bases, and 12 bases separated the two germline ends. CDR3 region: CASSLELAFDEQYF. CDR3 nucleotides: TGTGCCAGCAGCTTGGAACTAGCTTTCGACGAGCAGTACTTC.

This sequence joins TRBV9 and TRBJ1-2; 7 bases are a match to TRBD1. Germline-derived CDR1 and CDR2 are SGDLS and YYNGEE. This CDR3 comprises 15 residues. J lost 4 bases, V lost 1 base, and 7 bases had no gene match. The CDR3 DNA sequence: TGTGCCAGCAGCGTAACGACAGGGACGGTCTATGGCTACACCTTC. It codes for CASSVTTGTVYGYTF.

The chain is built from TRBV6-4 and TRBJ2-7, with no clear D. V was pared by 8 bases and J by 2 bases, with 16 bases between. The CDR3 length is 14 residues. Germline values: CDR1 MRHNA, CDR2 SNTAGT. CDR3 protein: CASPETRSAYEQYF. The CDR3 nucleotides read TGTGCCAGCCCCGAGACCCGTTCTGCCTACGAGCAGTACTTC.

The chain employs TRBV5-1 and TRBJ2-3; D is ambiguous. Trimming stripped 2 bases from V and 0 bases from J, with 13 bases between. From germline, CDR1 is SGHRS and CDR2 YFSETQ. The CDR3 length is 16 residues. The CDR3 here is CASSFLGYTSTDTQYF. CDR3 coding DNA: TGCGCCAGCAGCTTTTTGGGGTATACTAGCACAGATACGCAGTATTTT.

The chain joins TRBV7-9 to TRBJ1-2, with 7 nucleotides matching TRBD1. The V and J ends lost 6 bases and 0 bases, in that order; junction bases with no gene match: 4. This CDR3 is built from 14 residues. Germline V gene data show CDR1 as SEHNR and CDR2 as FQNEAQ (reference sequence). CDR3 amino acids: CASRMTGSNYGYTF. CDR3 sequence (DNA): TGTGCCAGCAGGATGACAGGGTCTAACTATGGCTACACCTTC.

J is TRBJ2-3 and V is TRBV19, with a tentative D call TRBD2 (6 bases). Germline assignment: CDR1 LNHDA and CDR2 SQIVND (reference sequence). V lost 8 bases, J lost 10 bases, and 16 bases lay in between. CDR3 length: 12 residues. The CDR3 DNA is TGTGCCAGTGGGGGGTCAGGTACGGCGCAGTATTTT. Protein product: CASGGSGTAQYF.

The chain has TRBV5-5 and TRBJ1-2; 7 bases map to TRBD1. Germline CDR1 SGHKS, CDR2 YYEKEE (reference sequence). The CDR3 consists of 18 residues. J lost 2 bases, V lost 0 bases, and 13 bases had no gene match. The CDR3, as DNA: TGTGCCAGCAGCTTGGTAATTACCGGGACAGCGATGAACTATGGCTACACCTTC. Its translation is CASSLVITGTAMNYGYTF.

This chain uses TRBV29-1 with TRBJ2-2; D not certain. The length of the CDR3 is 15 residues. The V end lost 3 bases, the J end lost 0 bases, and 11 bases lay between the germline ends. The germline V gene encodes CDR1 SQVTM and CDR2 ANQGSEA. Here the CDR3 DNA reads TGCAGCGTTGATAGGCCGAATACGAACACCGGGGAGCTGTTTTTT. Its translation is CSVDRPNTNTGELFF.

This clone was seen more than once but under ten times. The chain uses TRBV2 and TRBJ1-5, with D hard to call. Trimming removed 5 bases from V and 2 bases from J, with 10 bases in between. The length of the CDR3 is 14 residues. CDR1 SNHLY and CDR2 FYNNEI come from the germline V gene. The CDR3 here is CASSPDRRNQPQHF. CDR3 coding DNA: TGTGCCAGCAGTCCAGACCGCCGCAATCAGCCCCAGCATTTT.

This clone was counted only a few times. The V and J genes are TRBV4-1 and TRBJ2-7; D not resolved. Per germline, CDR1 MGHRA and CDR2 YSYEKL. Trimming left V 5 bases short and J 1 base short, with 9 bases between. The CDR3 consists of 13 residues. CDR3 DNA sequence: TGCGCCAGCAGCGCCTTGGGATCCTACGAGCAGTACTTC. Its translation: CASSALGSYEQYF.